A single T cell receptor (beta chain) is shown here with its context. The data stem from a study of blood T cell repertoires in COVID-19. About the study: The cDNA or gDNA used as material had been derived from T cells, B-cell-depleted T cells, or PBMCs.

Everyone who took part was roughly 18 to 89 years old, and they came from 20 to 25 US areas. A case of COVID-19 had been met by exposed participants within 2 weeks before study entry. TCRdb keeps only in-frame clones here, not all; method: immunoSEQ multiplex PCR. The sample comprises 300,000 to 400,000 clones, approximately 91% of which are singletons, and almost 4% rests with the top ten. This CDR3 contains 14 residues. The V end was cut by 6 bases, the J end by 4 bases, with 10 bases between. CDR1 is KGHSH and CDR2 is LQKENI in the germline V gene. The J gene is TRBJ2-6, the V gene TRBV18, with a weak D call TRBD2 (5 bases). The source of this sequence is a woman under 40 who had been exposed to COVID-19. The material sequenced was PBMCs or T cells enriched from blood (not recorded which). The CDR3 here is CASSLDSGANVLTF. CDR3 coding DNA: TGTGCCAGCTCTCTGGACTCGGGGGCCAACGTCCTGACTTTC.